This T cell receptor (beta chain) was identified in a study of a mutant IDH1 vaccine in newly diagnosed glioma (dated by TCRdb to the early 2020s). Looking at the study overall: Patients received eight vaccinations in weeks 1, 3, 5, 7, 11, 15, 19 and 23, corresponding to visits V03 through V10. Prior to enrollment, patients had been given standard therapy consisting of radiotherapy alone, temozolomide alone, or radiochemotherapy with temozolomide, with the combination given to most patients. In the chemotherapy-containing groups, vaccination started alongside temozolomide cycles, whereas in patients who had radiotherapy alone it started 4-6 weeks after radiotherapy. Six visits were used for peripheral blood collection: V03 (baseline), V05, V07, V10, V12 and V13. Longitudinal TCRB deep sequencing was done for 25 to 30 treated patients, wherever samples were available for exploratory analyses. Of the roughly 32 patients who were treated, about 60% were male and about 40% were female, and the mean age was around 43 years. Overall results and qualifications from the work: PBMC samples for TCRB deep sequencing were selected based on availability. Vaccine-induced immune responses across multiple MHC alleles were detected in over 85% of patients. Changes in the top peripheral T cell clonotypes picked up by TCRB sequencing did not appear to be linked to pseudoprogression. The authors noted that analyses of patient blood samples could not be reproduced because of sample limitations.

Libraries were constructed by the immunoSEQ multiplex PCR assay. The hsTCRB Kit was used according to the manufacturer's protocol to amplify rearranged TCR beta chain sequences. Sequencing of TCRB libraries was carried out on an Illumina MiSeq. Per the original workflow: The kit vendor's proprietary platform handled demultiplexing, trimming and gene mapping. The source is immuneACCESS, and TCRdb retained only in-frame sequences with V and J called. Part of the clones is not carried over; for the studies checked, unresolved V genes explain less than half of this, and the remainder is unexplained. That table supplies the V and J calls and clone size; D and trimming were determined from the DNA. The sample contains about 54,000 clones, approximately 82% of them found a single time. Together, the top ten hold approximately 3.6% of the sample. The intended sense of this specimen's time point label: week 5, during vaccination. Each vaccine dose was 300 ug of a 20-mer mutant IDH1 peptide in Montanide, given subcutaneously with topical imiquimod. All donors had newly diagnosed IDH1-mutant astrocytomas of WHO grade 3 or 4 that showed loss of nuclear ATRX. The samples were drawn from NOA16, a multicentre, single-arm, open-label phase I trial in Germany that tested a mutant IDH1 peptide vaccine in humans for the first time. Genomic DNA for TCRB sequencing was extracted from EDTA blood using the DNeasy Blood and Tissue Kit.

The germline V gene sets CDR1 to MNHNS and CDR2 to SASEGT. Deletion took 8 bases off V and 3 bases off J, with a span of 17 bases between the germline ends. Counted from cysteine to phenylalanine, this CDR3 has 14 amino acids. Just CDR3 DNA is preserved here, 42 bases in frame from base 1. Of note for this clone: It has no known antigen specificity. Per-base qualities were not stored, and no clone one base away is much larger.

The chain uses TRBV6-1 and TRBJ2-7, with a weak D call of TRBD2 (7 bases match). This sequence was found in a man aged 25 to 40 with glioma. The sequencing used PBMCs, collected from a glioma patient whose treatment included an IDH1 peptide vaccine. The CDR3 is CASGRGSRNYEQYF. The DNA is TGTGCCAGCGGGAGGGGGAGTCGGAACTACGAGCAGTACTTC.